The clone carrying this TCR beta chain has a count of ten or more. What it binds is not known. Unique molecular identifiers were attached to individual cDNA molecules during library preparation. TCRdb recomputed calls from the RACE reads with MiXCR, one row per CDR3 protein. The profile shows about 90,000 distinct CDR3 sequences, 11% of them singletons. The sample belongs to a study of human T cells and chemical hapten exposure. General observations from the study: Unchanged with DPC sensitization were TCRs above 1 in 1000 frequency.

V shed 2 bases and J shed 4 bases, with 15 bases lying between them. CDR3 length: 16 residues. The germline V gene encodes CDR1 MDHEN and CDR2 SYDVKM. Time point reported: patch test 3, about 24 weeks after DPC sensitization. Treatment given: therapeutic diphenylcyclopropenone sensitization with weekly scalp DPC. The sample here was whole blood, taken in connection with sensitization to the hapten diphenylcyclopropenone (DPC). This sequence was found in a woman aged 25 to 39 with alopecia areata. Some clones in this sample may be carry-over from other donors' samples. This chain connects TRBV28 to TRBJ1-5; D might be TRBD1 (5 bases). The CDR3 loop reads CASSLPTPDRNQPQHF. CDR3 sequence (DNA): TGTGCCAGCAGTTTACCTACCCCCGACAGAAATCAGCCCCAGCATTTT.